These T cell receptor beta chains were read from a single sample in a study of beta chain features in type 1 diabetes. Produced via immunoSEQ multiplex PCR; TCRdb's table is partial and in-frame only. Of around 56,000 clones in the sample, around 53% were seen once. The sequencing input was Tregs from blood. These receptor sequences come from a woman aged 35 to 49 with type 1 diabetes. The CDR3 runs from the conserved cysteine through the conserved F or W. A D gene is named only where the DNA matches it firmly. The size entry is marked missing in some rows and otherwise reads once, few, many or a size class.

J | D | size | V | CDR3 | DNA
TRBJ1-3 | - | few | TRBV7-9 | CASSLGDTIYF | TGTGCCAGCAGCTTAGGCGACACCATATATTTT
TRBJ2-1 | - | few | TRBV9 | CASSVDVGAYNEQFF | TGTGCCAGCAGCGTAGACGTGGGAGCTTACAATGAGCAGTTCTTC
TRBJ2-7 | TRBD1 | once | TRBV29-1 | CSVETPGTGIPYEQYF | TGCAGCGTTGAGACCCCTGGGACAGGGATCCCCTACGAGCAGTACTTC
TRBJ2-1 | TRBD1 | few | TRBV11-1 | CASSSRGQIYNEQFF | TGTGCCAGCAGCTCCAGGGGGCAAATCTACAATGAGCAGTTCTTC
TRBJ1-1 | - | - | TRBV7-2 | CASSLPLNTEAFF | TGTGCCAGCAGCTTACCCTTGAACACTGAAGCTTTCTTT
TRBJ1-2 | - | - | TRBV7-3 | CASSLASADGYTF | TGTGCCAGCAGCTTAGCGAGTGCGGATGGCTACACCTTC
TRBJ2-1 | - | - | TRBV7-9 | CASSTTGLAGRNEQFF | TGTGCCAGCAGCACAACAGGGCTCGCCGGTCGGAATGAGCAGTTCTTC
TRBJ1-2 | - | medium-sized | TRBV10-3 | CAISESRSGLDGYTF | TGTGCCATCAGTGAGTCGAGGTCAGGGCTAGATGGCTACACCTTC
TRBJ1-5 | - | - | TRBV2 | CASRDSLNSNQPQHF | TGTGCCAGCAGGGACAGTCTCAATAGCAATCAGCCCCAGCATTTT
TRBJ1-4 | - | - | TRBV19 | CASSGQFEKLFF | TGTGCCAGTAGCGGACAATTTGAAAAACTGTTTTTT
TRBJ2-3 | - | - | TRBV9 | CASSSRAGLVGTDTQYF | TGTGCCAGCAGCTCGAGGGCGGGACTCGTGGGAACAGATACGCAGTATTTT
TRBJ2-1 | - | few | TRBV7-2 | CASSLRGGNNEQFF | TGTGCCAGCAGCCTCAGGGGCGGAAACAATGAGCAGTTCTTC
TRBJ1-1 | - | - | TRBV25-1 | CASRTDKNTEAFF | TGTGCCAGCAGGACCGACAAGAACACTGAAGCTTTCTTT
TRBJ1-1 | - | - | TRBV30 | CAWTDGVFAEAFF | TGTGCCTGGACTGATGGAGTGTTCGCTGAAGCTTTCTTT
TRBJ1-2 | - | - | TRBV15 | CATSSRRVEGYYGYTF | TGTGCCACCAGCTCCCGCCGGGTAGAGGGCTACTATGGCTACACCTTC
TRBJ2-4 | - | - | TRBV7-9 | CASSLQGGENIQYF | TGTGCCAGCAGCTTACAGGGAGGTGAAAACATTCAGTACTTC